This T cell receptor beta chain was sequenced for a study of cytomegalovirus exposure and HLA in healthy donors. In the PCR, 60 Vbeta and 13 Jbeta primers were used. Profiled with immunoSEQ multiplex PCR; TCRdb holds only in-frame clones, not every one. The table lists more than 80,000 clones, over 75% of them singletons. From germline, CDR1 is SGHTA and CDR2 FQGNSA. J lost 6 bases, V lost 1 base, and 7 bases had no gene match. The CDR3 has 15 residues. The clonotype comes from a man between 60 and 70 years old in good health and CMV-seronegative. Sequencing was done on a sample of PBMCs. The chain joins TRBV7-2 to TRBJ2-5; 8 bases are shared with TRBD2. CDR3 in amino acids: CASSLGTSSRQTQYF. The CDR3 DNA reads as TGTGCCAGCAGCTTAGGGACTAGCTCGAGGCAGACCCAGTACTTC. The full variable domain, in which reference TRBV7-2 and TRBJ2-5 provide the parts outside the CDR3, is GAGVSQSPSNKVTEKGKDVELRCDPISGHTALYWYRQSLGQGLEFLIYFQGNSAPDKSGLPSDRFSAERTGGSVSTLTIQRTQQEDSAVYLCASSLGTSSRQTQYFGPGTRLLVL.